The entry below gives a single TCR beta chain sequence along with its context. The data were obtained in a study of T cells after yellow fever vaccination. The CDR3 length is 13 residues. The J segment lost 3 bases and the V segment lost 1 base, leaving 0 bases of the junction unmatched. Germline V gene lookup returns CDR1 DFQATT and CDR2 SNEGSKA (reference sequence). TCRdb called the 5' RACE reads again in MiXCR, with one record for every CDR3 protein. The sample contains 300,000 to 400,000 distinct CDR3 sequences, roughly 8% of which appear only once. This specimen consisted of PBMCs, obtained about 41 days after the first yellow fever vaccination. The TCR originated in a man between 18 and 29 years old who received the YFV17D yellow fever vaccine. The chain has TRBV20-1 and TRBJ1-1; TRBD1 aligns across 9 bases. The CDR3 DNA sequence: TGCAGTGCTAGAGGGACAGGGGACACTGAAGCTTTCTTT. Its translation: CSARGTGDTEAFF.